The entry below describes one T cell receptor (beta chain). Some clones are missing from TCRdb's copy, which holds only in-frame ones; the method was immunoSEQ multiplex PCR. Counted here are 50,000 to 70,000 clones, approximately 54% occurring once; the ten biggest clones make up 24%. This CDR3 is 17 amino acids long. Between the trimmed V and J ends, which lost 6 bases and 0 bases, there was a span of 18 bases. Looked up from germline, CDR1 is SGHTA and CDR2 is FQGNSA. The record originates from a study of cytotoxic CD8 clonotypes in ibrutinib-treated CLL. The chain is built from TRBV7-2 and TRBJ2-1, with D perhaps matching TRBD1 (6 bases). This TCR came from a human donor with chronic lymphocytic leukemia. The sample in question was PBMCs, obtained at disease progression, from a patient treated with ibrutinib. CDR3 residues: CASRATGLSRSYNEQFF. Written as DNA, the CDR3 is TGTGCCAGCAGAGCAACAGGGTTATCACGCTCCTACAATGAGCAGTTCTTC.